The 28 T cell receptor beta chains given below trace back to one sample, sequenced in a study of tumor-infiltrating lymphocytes in primary liver carcinoma. Total RNA (around 510 ng) served as template for TCR beta cDNA synthesis primed by a constant-region primer. What produced the TCR beta libraries was three nested multiplex PCR rounds using slightly modified ARM-PCR. A C-beta reverse primer was combined with TRBV1-TRBV30 forward primers in the first two PCR rounds, and each round had roughly 9 cycles. A single record per CDR3 protein comes from TCRdb applying MiXCR to the multiplex PCR reads. The sample gives 95,000 to 150,000 distinct CDR3 sequences, roughly 69% of which show up once; around 9% is in the top ten. From approximately 20-30 mg of unsorted bulk tissue, DNA and RNA were co-extracted together. Sequencing input: liver tumor tissue from sampling region 1. Subset meaning: tumor region T1, superior pole. These receptors all come from a woman aged 55-70 years with primary liver carcinoma and hepatitis B virus infection.

Note on this clonotype: One end of the junction fails to match germline, which may point to a read error. J is TRBJ2-1 and V is TRBV11-2; a possible D gene is TRBD2 (7 bases). The CDR3 has 17 amino acids. CDR1 SGHAT and CDR2 FQNNGV come from the germline V gene. As DNA, the CDR3 is TGTGCCAGCAGCTCACGGGGGGCGCGGACCGTGGGCAATGGGCAGTTCTTC. Translated, it gives CASSSRGARTVGNGQFF.

This chain uses TRBV29-1 with TRBJ2-5; 11 positions match TRBD1. Trimming cost V 8 bases and J 6 bases; bases outside gene matches: 14. The CDR3 length is 15 residues. Germline assignment: CDR1 SQVTM and CDR2 ANQGSEA. The CDR3 sequence is CSIGSGTGGLQTQYF. CDR3 DNA sequence: TGCAGCATTGGCTCCGGGACAGGGGGATTGCAGACCCAGTACTTC.

In the case of this clonotype: This sequence may be a read error, since a much larger clone differs from it by one base. V and J are TRBV5-6 and TRBJ2-5; maybe TRBD2 (5 bases). Germline V gives CDR1 SGHDT, CDR2 YYEEEE. The CDR3 runs to 13 residues. The CDR3 DNA reads TGTGTCAGCAGCTTGGCTGGCGGGGAGACCCAGTACTTC. This gives the protein CVSSLAGGETQYF.

The chain combines TRBV7-3 with TRBJ2-1; D may be TRBD1 or TRBD2 (5 bases each). V gave up 2 bases and J gave up 3 bases, with 14 bases separating them. CDR1 is SGHTA, CDR2 FQGTGA, per germline. The CDR3 extends over 16 amino acids. The CDR3 here is CASSLEGTLNYNEQFF. CDR3 DNA sequence: TGTGCCAGCAGCTTAGAGGGGACCCTTAACTACAATGAGCAGTTCTTC. The full variable domain, rest sourced from reference TRBV7-3 and TRBJ2-1, is GAGVSQTPSNKVTEKGKYVELRCDPISGHTALYWYRQSLGQGPEFLIYFQGTGAADDSGLPNDRFFAVRPEGSVSTLKIQRTERGDSAVYLCASSLEGTLNYNEQFFGPGTRLTVL.

About this clonotype: An end of the junction differs from the germline gene, which may be a read error. The chain has TRBV5-1 and TRBJ2-1; D uncertain. The CDR3 totals 13 residues. Germline V gene sequence: CDR1 SGHRS, CDR2 YFSETQ. The CDR3 sequence is CASSFEIYNVQFF. For the CDR3, the DNA is TGCGCCAGCAGTTTCGAGATCTACAATGTGCAGTTCTTC.

Regarding this clonotype: An end of the junction differs from the germline gene, which may be a read error. The V call is TRBV5-1, the J call TRBJ1-5; no definite D call. The CDR3 totals 15 residues. Germline V lookup: CDR1 SGHRS, CDR2 YFSETQ. CDR3 sequence reads: CASGLTGSSDQPQHF. In nucleotides, the CDR3 is TGTGCCAGCGGCTTGACGGGGTCTAGCGATCAGCCCCAGCATTTT. Variable domain in full (rest from reference TRBV5-1 and TRBJ1-5): KAGVTQTPRYLIKTRGQQVTLSCSPISGHRSVSWYQQTPGQGLQFLFEYFSETQRNKGNFPGRFSGRQFSNSRSEMNVSTLELGDSALYLCASGLTGSSDQPQHFGDGTRLSIL.

The sample holds many counts of this clonotype. The CDR3 protein is CASSLTVYGYTF. The CDR3 nucleotides read TGTGCCAGCAGTTTAACAGTCTATGGCTACACCTTC. The chain has TRBV12-3 or TRBV12-4 and TRBJ1-2; D gene uncertain. CDR3 length: 12 residues. Trimming took 2 bases from V and 4 from J, leaving 5 bases between them.

For this clonotype: One base away lies a much larger clone, so this may be a sequencing read error. This chain links TRBV10-1 with TRBJ2-2, with D tentatively TRBD2 (7 bases). This CDR3 is built from 15 residues. Between the trimmed V and J ends, which lost 11 bases and 4 bases, there was a span of 20 bases. Per germline, CDR1 WNHNN and CDR2 SYGVQD (reference sequence). The DNA for the CDR3 is TGCGCCCGGGGGGCAGGGCCCCTTAGCACCGGGGAGCTGTTTTTT. It encodes CARGAGPLSTGELFF.

This clonotype was counted between two and nine times. One end of the junction does not line up with germline, which may come from a read error. The J gene is TRBJ2-1, the V gene TRBV4-1; 11 bases fit TRBD2. The CDR3 totals 17 residues. Germline V CDR1 and CDR2: MGHRA, YSYEKL. The CDR3 sequence: CASSHRLAGSSYNGQFF. DNA of the CDR3: TGCGCCAGCAGCCATAGACTAGCGGGGAGCTCCTACAATGGGCAGTTCTTC.

The chain couples TRBV7-9 to TRBJ2-1, with D possibly matching TRBD2 (6 bases). V lost 6 bases and J lost 4, with 10 bases in between. Germline CDR1 and CDR2: SEHNR and FQNEAQ (reference sequence). The CDR3 covers 13 residues. The CDR3 nucleotides are TGTGCCAGCAGTTCCGGGACTTACAATGAGCAGTTCTTC. It is translated as CASSSGTYNEQFF.

In this sample, this clonotype is medium-sized. The V gene is TRBV11-2, the J gene TRBJ1-2; 9 positions agree with TRBD1. CDR1 is SGHAT, CDR2 FQNNGV, per germline. CDR3 length: 14 amino acids. The J segment lost 4 bases and the V segment lost 5 bases, leaving 5 bases of the junction unmatched. CDR3 sequence reads: CASSTGGIIYGYTF. CDR3 DNA: TGTGCCAGCAGCACAGGGGGCATAATCTATGGCTACACCTTC.

The chain is built from TRBV6-5 and TRBJ2-7, with D possibly called TRBD1 or TRBD2 (5 bases each). The CDR3 is 10 amino acids. The V and J ends lost 10 bases and 4 bases respectively, with 8 bases between them. Germline V gene lookup returns CDR1 MNHEY and CDR2 SVGAGI. The CDR3 here is CATGPYEQYF. CDR3 bases: TGTGCCACGGGACCTTACGAGCAGTACTTC.

A note on this clonotype: This could be a read error, since a much larger clone is one nucleotide away. The chain employs TRBV4-2 and TRBJ2-1; perhaps TRBD2 as D (5 bases). CDR3 length: 17 amino acids. The V end lost 1 base, the J end lost 8 bases, and 21 bases lay between the germline ends. Looked up from germline, CDR1 is LGHNA and CDR2 is YNFKEQ. The CDR3 region has the DNA TGTGCCAGCAGCCAAGCGGTCTTTAGCGAGAGTGGTGATGAGCAGTTCTTC. Translated: CASSQAVFSESGDEQFF.

This clonotype showed up many times. This chain links TRBV6-1 with TRBJ2-7; 9 bases line up with TRBD2. Germline-derived CDR1 and CDR2 are MNHNS and SASEGT. This CDR3 has 16 residues. V shed 6 bases, J shed 1 base, and the junction held 10 bases outside the gene matches. The CDR3 spells CASSLIWLAGSYEQYF. CDR3 bases: TGTGCCAGCAGCCTCATCTGGCTAGCGGGATCCTACGAGCAGTACTTC.

Concerning this clonotype: The DNA is left out, because the CDR3 cannot be placed on it with certainty; the CDR3 is given as TCRdb lists it. This CDR3 is CTVALGTSGYELYF. This chain connects TRBV29-1 to TRBJ2-7; TRBD2 is the table's D call, not checked against the DNA. The CDR3 region is 14 residues in length, termini included. Germline V CDR1 and CDR2: SQVTM, ANQGSEA.

Comment on this clonotype: A much larger clone sits a single nucleotide away, making a read error possible. The chain links TRBV6-6 to TRBJ2-1, with D uncertain. Germline V lookup: CDR1 MNHNY, CDR2 SVGAGI (reference sequence). The CDR3 is 12 residues long. V was pared by 4 bases and J by 5 bases, with 6 bases between. The CDR3 region is CASSSPNNEQFF. CDR3 coding DNA: TGTGCCAGCAGTTCCCCCAACAATGAGCAGTTCTTC.

With regard to this clonotype: A much bigger clone sits one base away, suggesting this may be a read error. The rearrangement links TRBV6-6 to TRBJ1-1, with a weak D call TRBD1 (6 bases). Germline CDR1 is MNHNY and CDR2 is SVGAGI (reference sequence). The CDR3 consists of 14 residues. Between the trimmed V and J ends, which lost 7 bases and 0 bases, there was a span of 12 bases. The CDR3 region is CASIQGFVNTEAFF. Here the CDR3 DNA reads TGTGCCAGCATCCAGGGGTTTGTGAACACTGAAGCTTTCTTT.

On this clonotype: Since the CDR3 does not end with the conserved phenylalanine or tryptophan, this likely comes from a read error. V and J are TRBV11-2 and TRBJ1-1; D remains unclear. V lost 1 base and J 3 bases, leaving 3 bases between the germline ends. Germline lookup yields CDR1 SGHAT and CDR2 FQNNGV. The CDR3 is made up of 12 amino acids. The CDR3: CASSLGDTEAFL. The CDR3 DNA sequence: TGTGCCAGCAGCTTAGGGGACACTGAAGCTTTCCTT.

Concerning this clonotype itself: A read error may produce the germline difference seen at one junction end. This chain links TRBV11-1 with TRBJ2-1; no firm D call. This CDR3 has 14 residues. The germline V gene has CDR1 SGHAT and CDR2 FQDESV (reference sequence). This CDR3 is CASSFLTHYNEQLF. Written as DNA, the CDR3 is TGTGCCAGCAGTTTCCTGACGCACTACAATGAGCAGCTCTTC.

V and J are TRBV7-9 and TRBJ1-3; D perhaps matches TRBD1 (5 bases). The germline V gene encodes CDR1 SEHNR and CDR2 FQNEAQ (reference sequence). V was trimmed by 8 bases and J by 4 bases, leaving 15 bases between them. CDR3 length: 14 residues. The CDR3: CASLSRQGGNTIYF. The CDR3 coding sequence is TGTGCCAGCCTCAGTCGGCAGGGAGGAAACACCATATATTTT.

V usage is TRBV4-1 and J usage is TRBJ2-5; D may be TRBD1 (6 bases). CDR1 MGHRA and CDR2 YSYEKL come from the germline V gene. Trimming took off 5 bases at V and 5 bases at J, with 18 bases between the two ends. The CDR3 has 15 residues. The chain's CDR3 is CASSKGTLQGETQYF. CDR3 coding DNA: TGCGCCAGCAGCAAAGGCACGCTTCAGGGGGAGACCCAGTACTTC.

About this clonotype: A much larger clone lies one base from this, so it may be a read error. The chain links TRBV29-1 to TRBJ1-1, with TRBD1 matching over 7 bases. Per the germline V gene, CDR1 is SQVTM and CDR2 is ANQGSEA. V dropped 8 bases and J dropped 10; count of bases not matched to a gene: 10. CDR3 length equals 11 residues. The CDR3 DNA sequence: TGCAGCACGGGGACAGCAGTTGTAGCTTTCTTT. The encoded protein is CSTGTAVVAFF.

The chain recombines TRBV11-2 with TRBJ2-5; D may be TRBD2 (6 bases). Germline CDR1 SGHAT, CDR2 FQNNGV. This CDR3 region has 13 residues. The germline V and J ends were trimmed by 0 bases and 11 bases, with 13 bases remaining between them. The CDR3 reads CASSLESTGTQYF. CDR3 DNA sequence: TGTGCCAGCAGCTTAGAATCCACTGGGACTCAGTACTTC.

On this clonotype itself: A much larger clone differs from this one at a single base, so this may be a read error. This rearrangement joins TRBV14 to TRBJ2-7; 9 bases fit TRBD2. This CDR3 is built from 15 residues. The V and J ends lost 4 bases and 4 bases, in that order; junction bases with no gene match: 8. Germline CDR1 is SGHDN and CDR2 is FVKESK. CDR3 sequence reads: CASSRASGILYEQYF. CDR3 nucleotides: TGTGCCAGCAGCCGGGCTAGCGGGATCCTTTACGAGCAGTACTTC.

A note on this clonotype: The CDR3 does not end in the conserved phenylalanine or tryptophan, so this is likely a read error. The chain carries TRBV12-3 or TRBV12-4 and TRBJ2-1; TRBD2 matches at 11 bases. The CDR3 is 17 amino acids. The V and J ends lost 6 bases and 2 bases, in that order; junction bases with no gene match: 9. CDR3 amino acids: CASSSTGSGRAYNEQFL. The CDR3 bases are TGTGCCAGCAGCTCCACCGGTAGCGGGAGGGCCTACAATGAGCAGTTCCTC.

In its sample, this clonotype was seen many times. The V gene is TRBV5-1, the J gene TRBJ2-1, with 7 bases lining up with TRBD2. The CDR3 contains 14 residues. Germline CDR1 and CDR2: SGHRS and YFSETQ. Trimming removed 0 bases from V and 9 bases from J; junction bases left unmatched: 6. CDR3 in DNA: TGCGCCAGCAGCTTGGTACGGGAGCGGGGTGAGCAGTTCTTC. Protein: CASSLVRERGEQFF.

As concerns this clonotype: The junction shows a germline mismatch at one end, possibly a read error. The chain uses TRBV11-2 and TRBJ1-1; D is unclear. This CDR3 has 13 residues. Germline V gene data show CDR1 as SGHAT and CDR2 as FQNNGV. The CDR3 DNA is TGTGCCAACAGCCTTAATATGAACACTGAAGCTTTCTTT. This sequence encodes CANSLNMNTEAFF.

Comments on this clonotype: One end of the junction does not line up with germline, which may come from a read error. This chain uses TRBV4-1 with TRBJ2-7; D is unclear. CDR1 and CDR2 (germline): MGHRA, YSYEKL. This CDR3 contains 14 residues. The CDR3 here is CASSQAESPYEQYF. The CDR3 DNA follows: TGCGCCAGCAGCCAAGCGGAGAGCCCCTACGAGCAATACTTC.